A selection of T cell receptor beta chains follows, all from one sample in a study of cytomegalovirus exposure and HLA in healthy donors. Produced via immunoSEQ multiplex PCR; TCRdb's table is partial and in-frame only. The repertoire includes more than 120,000 clones, around 80% of them detected once, and 2.5% to 3% sits in the top ten. Sequenced: PBMCs. These receptors came from a young woman in good health and CMV-seronegative. Both conserved end residues are part of each CDR3. The D gene is left open where the match is weak. Not every row has a clone size; where given, it reads once, few, many or a size class.

V gene: TRBV6-1; clone size: few; J gene: TRBJ2-7; D gene: TRBD2; CDR3 DNA: TGTGCCAGCAGGAGTCCAGCGGGGGGCTCCTACGAGCAGTACTTC; CDR3 protein: CASRSPAGGSYEQYF
V gene: TRBV7-3; clone size: .; J gene: TRBJ2-2; D gene: TRBD1; CDR3 DNA: TGTTCCAGCAGCTTAGGGGGCTCTGACACCGGGGAGCTGTTTTTT; CDR3 protein: CSSSLGGSDTGELFF
V gene: TRBV28; clone size: .; J gene: TRBJ2-1; D gene: TRBD1; CDR3 DNA: TGTGCCAGCAGTTTATATCAGGGGGCGTACCATTACAATGAGCAGTTCTTC; CDR3 protein: CASSLYQGAYHYNEQFF
V gene: TRBV6-1; clone size: .; J gene: TRBJ2-3; D gene: TRBD2; CDR3 DNA: TGTGCCAGCAGTGGGGGTCGGGGGGGACGGCGCACAGATACGCAGTATTTT; CDR3 protein: CASSGGRGGRRTDTQYF
V gene: TRBV4-1; clone size: .; J gene: TRBJ2-3; D gene: TRBD2; CDR3 DNA: TGCGCCAGCAGCCAAGCGGGAGGACGCCTGGTCGCAGATACGCAGTATTTT; CDR3 protein: CASSQAGGRLVADTQYF
V gene: TRBV27; clone size: .; J gene: TRBJ1-5; D gene: TRBD1; CDR3 DNA: TGTGCCAGCAGTAGTATGACAGGGAATCATCAGCCCCAGCATTTT; CDR3 protein: CASSSMTGNHQPQHF
V gene: TRBV27; clone size: .; J gene: TRBJ2-7; D gene: .; CDR3 DNA: TGTGCCAGCAGTTTCTTCGGGGGACCCTACGAGCAGTACTTC; CDR3 protein: CASSFFGGPYEQYF
V gene: TRBV7-9; clone size: .; J gene: TRBJ1-2; D gene: TRBD1; CDR3 DNA: TGTGCCAGCAGCTTGGGACAGCCAAACTATGGCTACACCTTC; CDR3 protein: CASSLGQPNYGYTF
V gene: TRBV27; clone size: many; J gene: TRBJ2-7; D gene: .; CDR3 DNA: TGTGCCAGCAGTAGGGCCGGGGCCTACGAGCAGTACTTC; CDR3 protein: CASSRAGAYEQYF
V gene: TRBV28; clone size: once; J gene: TRBJ2-7; D gene: TRBD1; CDR3 DNA: TGTGCCAGCAGTTTATTGGGGACAGGGATCTACGAGCAGTACTTC; CDR3 protein: CASSLLGTGIYEQYF
V gene: TRBV6-6; clone size: .; J gene: TRBJ2-7; D gene: TRBD2; CDR3 DNA: TGTGCCAGCAGCCCCGGGACTAGCACTTCCTACGAGCAGTACTTC; CDR3 protein: CASSPGTSTSYEQYF
V gene: TRBV5-6; clone size: .; J gene: TRBJ1-2; D gene: TRBD1; CDR3 DNA: TGTGCCAGCAGATGGGGGCCGCAGGGGGATATCGATGGCTACACCTTC; CDR3 protein: CASRWGPQGDIDGYTF
V gene: TRBV5-4; clone size: .; J gene: TRBJ1-2; D gene: TRBD1; CDR3 DNA: TGTGCCAGCAGCTTGGCAGGACAGGGGGTCTATGGCTACACCTTC; CDR3 protein: CASSLAGQGVYGYTF
V gene: TRBV14; clone size: .; J gene: TRBJ2-7; D gene: .; CDR3 DNA: TGTGCCAGCAGCCAAGTTTGGGGGCGCCACTACGAGCAGTACTTC; CDR3 protein: CASSQVWGRHYEQYF
V gene: TRBV2; clone size: .; J gene: TRBJ2-7; D gene: .; CDR3 DNA: TGTGCCAGCAGACTATATACCTACGAGCAGTACTTC; CDR3 protein: CASRLYTYEQYF
V gene: TRBV5-1; clone size: .; J gene: TRBJ2-1; D gene: .; CDR3 DNA: TGCGCCAGCAGCCCCTATGATTTCGGCGGGGTCGACAATGAGCAGTTCTTC; CDR3 protein: CASSPYDFGGVDNEQFF
V gene: TRBV4-2; clone size: .; J gene: TRBJ2-3; D gene: .; CDR3 DNA: TGTGCCAGCAGCCAGCATATAGGGGTAGTCGACACAGATACGCAGTATTTT; CDR3 protein: CASSQHIGVVDTDTQYF
V gene: TRBV30; clone size: .; J gene: TRBJ1-1; D gene: .; CDR3 DNA: TGTGCCTGGAGGATACAGGTGGGCACTGAAGCTTTCTTT; CDR3 protein: CAWRIQVGTEAFF
V gene: TRBV7-8; clone size: .; J gene: TRBJ2-7; D gene: TRBD2; CDR3 DNA: TGTGCCAGCAGCCCCCAACTAGCGGGGGTCTACGAGCAGTACTTC; CDR3 protein: CASSPQLAGVYEQYF
V gene: TRBV21-1; clone size: .; J gene: TRBJ2-1; D gene: .; CDR3 DNA: TGTGCCACCAGTCGAAGGGATCGGGGTTACAATGAGCAGTTCTTC; CDR3 protein: CATSRRDRGYNEQFF
V gene: TRBV27; clone size: .; J gene: TRBJ2-5; D gene: .; CDR3 DNA: TGTGCCAGCACCTCAACGGCGCCAGGGGAGACCCAGTACTTC; CDR3 protein: CASTSTAPGETQYF
V gene: TRBV7-9; clone size: .; J gene: TRBJ2-1; D gene: TRBD1; CDR3 DNA: TGTGCCAGCAGCCCGGGACAGAATCGCCATGAGCAGTTCTTC; CDR3 protein: CASSPGQNRHEQFF
V gene: TRBV6-4; clone size: .; J gene: TRBJ2-2; D gene: TRBD1; CDR3 DNA: TGTGCCAGCAGTGACTCCCCGGGACAGCGTCGAGGGGAGCTGTTTTTT; CDR3 protein: CASSDSPGQRRGELFF
V gene: TRBV19; clone size: .; J gene: TRBJ1-2; D gene: TRBD1; CDR3 DNA: TGTGCCAGTACCCTTCCCGGGACAGGGAAGGGCTACACCTTC; CDR3 protein: CASTLPGTGKGYTF
V gene: TRBV6-6; clone size: .; J gene: TRBJ1-1; D gene: .; CDR3 DNA: TGTGCCAGCAGCCTAGAGAACACTGAAGCTTTCTTT; CDR3 protein: CASSLENTEAFF
V gene: TRBV2; clone size: once; J gene: TRBJ2-1; D gene: TRBD2; CDR3 DNA: TGTGCCAGCAGTGAAGCCCCGGGAGGCGACAATGAGCAGTTCTTC; CDR3 protein: CASSEAPGGDNEQFF
V gene: TRBV5-1; clone size: .; J gene: TRBJ2-7; D gene: TRBD1; CDR3 DNA: TGCGCCAGCAGCCCCGGGACAGGGGTTTCGTTGAGCTCCTACGAGCAGTACTTC; CDR3 protein: CASSPGTGVSLSSYEQYF
V gene: TRBV7-2; clone size: .; J gene: TRBJ2-7; D gene: TRBD2; CDR3 DNA: TGTGCCAGCAGCTTAGGACTAGCGGGCTACTACGAGCAGTACTTC; CDR3 protein: CASSLGLAGYYEQYF
V gene: TRBV5-1; clone size: .; J gene: TRBJ1-2; D gene: TRBD1; CDR3 DNA: TGCGCCAGCAGCTTGGCGACAGGGGGACATGGCTACACCTTC; CDR3 protein: CASSLATGGHGYTF
V gene: TRBV18; clone size: .; J gene: TRBJ2-5; D gene: TRBD1; CDR3 DNA: TGTGCCAGCTCACGGGGACAGGGGGAGACCCAGTACTTC; CDR3 protein: CASSRGQGETQYF
V gene: TRBV5-4; clone size: .; J gene: TRBJ2-6; D gene: .; CDR3 DNA: TGTGCCAGCAGCTCTACAGGGAAAGGGGCTGGGGCCAACGTCCTGACTTTC; CDR3 protein: CASSSTGKGAGANVLTF
V gene: TRBV6-5; clone size: .; J gene: TRBJ1-2; D gene: .; CDR3 DNA: TGTGCCAGCAGCCATCGCGGACATGACGGCTACACCTTC; CDR3 protein: CASSHRGHDGYTF
V gene: TRBV4-1; clone size: .; J gene: TRBJ2-7; D gene: .; CDR3 DNA: TGCGCCAGCAGCCAAGGGACGGGGAGCTCCTACGAGCAGTACTTC; CDR3 protein: CASSQGTGSSYEQYF
V gene: TRBV30; clone size: .; J gene: TRBJ1-6; D gene: .; CDR3 DNA: TGTGCCTGGAGGGGCGGGGGGGGATGGTCACCCCTCCACTTT; CDR3 protein: CAWRGGGGWSPLHF
V gene: TRBV4-1; clone size: once; J gene: TRBJ2-7; D gene: .; CDR3 DNA: TGCGCCAGCAGCCAGGGGACCGGGACAATTTACGAGCAGTACTTC; CDR3 protein: CASSQGTGTIYEQYF
V gene: TRBV15; clone size: .; J gene: TRBJ1-5; D gene: .; CDR3 DNA: TGTGCCACCAGCAGAGATTGGGGGCTGCAAAATCAGCCCCAGCATTTT; CDR3 protein: CATSRDWGLQNQPQHF
V gene: TRBV28; clone size: .; J gene: TRBJ1-2; D gene: .; CDR3 DNA: TGTGCCAGCAGTTCCCAGGACCCAGGGTATGGCTACACCTTC; CDR3 protein: CASSSQDPGYGYTF